The 28 T cell receptor beta chains given below trace back to one sample, sequenced in a study of spatial heterogeneity in lung cancer. Time point defined: sample taken at primary tumor resection. The authors sequenced whole RNA from tumor, nontumor lung or frozen PBMC without sorting. TCRdb called the 5' RACE reads again in MiXCR, with one record for every CDR3 protein. The table has tens of thousands of distinct CDR3 sequences, about 14% seen once. Sequencing was performed on PBMCs, taken at surgery. The receptor source for this set is a male donor with early-stage non-small cell lung cancer.

This clonotype was counted only a few times. The gene calls are TRBV7-2 and TRBJ1-5, with TRBD1 as a possible D gene (5 bases). CDR1 SGHTA and CDR2 FQGNSA come from the germline V gene. The CDR3 has 15 residues. V dropped 5 bases and J dropped 7 bases, with 18 bases sitting between them. CDR3 coding DNA: TGTGCCAGCAGCCCCGGGGGACGGACTGGCCAGCCCCAGCATTTT. It encodes CASSPGGRTGQPQHF.

In this sample, this clonotype turned up a few times. This rearrangement joins TRBV27 to TRBJ2-7, with 7 nucleotides matching TRBD1. V dropped 6 bases and J dropped 3; count of bases not matched to a gene: 5. The CDR3 length is 13 residues. CDR1 and CDR2 (germline): MNHEY, SMNVEV (reference sequence). CDR3 region: CASRTGDNYEQYF. CDR3 DNA: TGTGCCAGCAGAACAGGGGACAACTACGAGCAGTACTTC.

This clonotype appeared a few times. This rearrangement joins TRBV7-9 to TRBJ2-1; no firm D call. With 2 bases removed from V and 9 bases from J, the gap between germline ends came to 8 bases. CDR1 is SEHNR and CDR2 is FQNEAQ in the germline V gene (reference sequence). CDR3 size: 12 residues. The CDR3 region has the DNA TGTGCCAGCAGCTTAATTTCCTCTGAGCAGTTCTTC. Protein sequence: CASSLISSEQFF. The complete variable domain, with remaining parts taken from reference TRBV7-9 and TRBJ2-1, reads DTGVSQNPRHKITKRGQNVTFRCDPISEHNRLYWYRQTLGQGPEFLTYFQNEAQLEKSRLLSDRFSAERPKGSFSTLEIQRTEQGDSAMYLCASSLISSEQFFGPGTRLTVL.

The sample holds a few counts of this clonotype. This chain connects TRBV10-3 to TRBJ2-3; D is ambiguous. Germline CDR1 ENHRY, CDR2 SYGVKD. This CDR3 spans 13 amino acids. The V end lost 7 bases, the J end lost 1 base, and 9 bases lay between the germline ends. This CDR3 is CAIKGTGTDTQYF. The CDR3 DNA reads as TGTGCCATCAAAGGCACAGGCACAGATACGCAGTATTTT.

The CDR3 reads CASSGRHGTNEKLFF. The CDR3 nucleotides read TGCGCCAGCAGCGGTCGACACGGAACTAATGAAAAACTGTTTTTT. V gene TRBV4-3 combines with J gene TRBJ1-4, with D unresolved. Trimming removed 5 bases from V and 1 base from J, with 11 bases in between. From germline, CDR1 is LGHNA and CDR2 YSLEER. The CDR3 sequence is 15 residues long.

This clonotype was seen only a few times. V gene TRBV20-1 combines with J gene TRBJ1-6; 7 bases agree with TRBD1. This CDR3 comprises 14 residues. Unmatched junction bases numbered 7, after V lost 1 base and J lost 10 bases. Germline V gives CDR1 DFQATT, CDR2 SNEGSKA (reference sequence). The CDR3 loop reads CSARGLGTDSPLHF. The CDR3 nucleotides are TGCAGTGCTAGAGGTCTCGGGACAGACTCACCCCTCCACTTT.

V gene TRBV29-1 combines with J gene TRBJ2-7; D is perhaps TRBD2 (6 bases). Trimming took 6 bases from V and 7 from J, leaving 16 bases between them. CDR1 and CDR2 (germline): SQVTM, ANQGSEA. The CDR3 spans 12 residues. Here the CDR3 reads CSVGDLGYEQYF. CDR3 DNA: TGCAGCGTCGGGGACTTAGGCTATGAGCAGTACTTC.

The chain couples TRBV5-6 to TRBJ1-1; possible D gene TRBD1, 5 bases. Trimming cost V 1 base and J 5 bases, with 15 bases left between them. The CDR3 is 15 residues long. Per the germline V gene, CDR1 is SGHDT and CDR2 is YYEEEE. CDR3 nucleotide sequence: TGTGCCAGCAGCTTGAGCGGGTCAGGGAGGACTGAAGCTTTCTTT. This translates into CASSLSGSGRTEAFF.

This clonotype came up a few times. The V call is TRBV6-5, the J call TRBJ2-1; no definite D call. V dropped 2 bases and J dropped 6 bases, with 11 bases sitting between them. The CDR3 runs 14 residues. The V gene's germline CDR1 is MNHEY and CDR2 SVGAGI. The CDR3 here is CASSYIGPSNEQFF. The CDR3, as DNA: TGTGCCAGCAGTTACATCGGCCCCAGCAATGAGCAGTTCTTC.

Only a few counts were recorded for this clonotype. CDR3 sequence reads: CASSLASGMTEAFF. The CDR3 DNA reads TGTGCCAGCAGCTTGGCGTCCGGGATGACTGAAGCTTTCTTT. The chain recombines TRBV5-5 with TRBJ1-1, with no clear D. The CDR3 runs 14 residues. Trimming pared 0 bases from V and 5 bases from J, leaving 11 bases between. Germline V gene data show CDR1 as SGHKS and CDR2 as YYEKEE (reference sequence).

The rearrangement uses TRBV7-2 and TRBJ1-1; D unresolved. The CDR3 runs 11 residues. Germline assignment: CDR1 SGHTA and CDR2 FQGNSA. V gave up 5 bases and J gave up 10 bases, with 11 bases separating them. CDR3 coding DNA: TGTGCCAGCAGCCCTCTGCGGGGAGCTTTCTTT. Translated, it gives CASSPLRGAFF.

The genes are TRBV10-2 and TRBJ1-5, with 9 bases aligning to TRBD1. V gave up 9 bases and J gave up 11 bases; unmatched junction bases: 17. The CDR3 covers 15 residues. Germline assignment: CDR1 WSHSY and CDR2 SAAADI. CDR3 nucleotides: TGCGCCAGTTTGGGACAGGGCGGCCGCGGGAGGACCCAGCATTTT. Protein sequence: CASLGQGGRGRTQHF.

This clonotype was counted only a few times. The chain is built from TRBV5-1 and TRBJ2-1; D possibly uses TRBD1 or TRBD2 (5 bases each). Germline lookup yields CDR1 SGHRS and CDR2 YFSETQ. V lost 5 bases and J 9 bases, leaving 15 bases between the germline ends. The CDR3 is made up of 13 amino acids. The chain's CDR3 is CASSLVPGPEQFF. The CDR3 DNA is TGCGCCAGCAGTCTGGTGCCGGGGCCTGAGCAGTTCTTC.

This chain connects TRBV5-1 to TRBJ2-7; no definite D call. The germline gives CDR1 SGHRS, CDR2 YFSETQ. This CDR3 has 15 residues. V lost 0 bases and J 4 bases, leaving 14 bases between the germline ends. The chain's CDR3 is CASSLVSVAAYEQYF. In DNA form, the CDR3 reads TGCGCCAGCAGCTTGGTTTCAGTCGCGGCGTACGAGCAGTACTTC.

The J gene is TRBJ1-2, the V gene TRBV3-1; tentative D call: TRBD1 (5 bases). CDR1 and CDR2 (germline): LGHDT, YNNKEL (reference sequence). Trimming pared 6 bases from V and 7 bases from J, leaving 18 bases between. The CDR3 is 14 amino acids. This CDR3 is CASSFPAGISGYTF. CDR3 DNA: TGTGCCAGCAGTTTTCCCGCAGGGATTAGTGGCTACACCTTC.

This clonotype was detected many times. The chain uses TRBV18 and TRBJ2-7; perhaps TRBD2 as D (6 bases). This CDR3 spans 14 amino acids. Germline V gives CDR1 KGHSH, CDR2 LQKENI. Between the trimmed V and J ends, which lost 1 base and 9 bases, there was a span of 16 bases. This chain's CDR3 is CASSPLPELAVQYF. The DNA of the CDR3 is TGTGCCAGCTCACCACTTCCGGAACTAGCTGTGCAGTACTTC.

The chain carries TRBV12-3 or TRBV12-4 and TRBJ2-1; 11 nucleotides agree with TRBD2. The trim removed 6 bases at V and 6 bases at J, leaving 7 bases unmatched. The length of the CDR3 is 15 residues. CDR3 loop: CASRVAGGPSNEQFF. CDR3 bases: TGTGCCAGCAGGGTAGCGGGAGGGCCTTCCAATGAGCAGTTCTTC.

The chain employs TRBV9 and TRBJ1-1, with unresolved D. The V gene's germline CDR1 is SGDLS and CDR2 YYNGEE. The CDR3 spans 13 residues. V lost 0 bases, J lost 1 base, and 4 bases lay in between. The CDR3 region has the DNA TGTGCCAGCAGCGTAGCAGAGAACACTGAAGCTTTCTTT. Protein sequence: CASSVAENTEAFF.

This clonotype was counted at least ten times. The CDR3 nucleotides are TGTGCCATCAGTGAGTCGGCGACAGGGGTTGAAAAACTGTTTTTT. Translating it yields CAISESATGVEKLFF. The rearrangement links TRBV10-3 to TRBJ1-4; 8 nucleotides align to TRBD1. Germline V gene sequence: CDR1 ENHRY, CDR2 SYGVKD. Losses at the gene ends were 0 bases for V and 7 bases for J; bases not matched to a gene: 4. This CDR3 contains 15 residues.

CDR3 coding DNA: TGTGCCAGCAGCTCAGAGGGCGCGGGAGGCCATATATCGGATACGCAGTATTTT. Its translation is CASSSEGAGGHISDTQYF. V gene TRBV11-3 combines with J gene TRBJ2-3; 8 nucleotides align to TRBD2. The CDR3 loop spans 18 amino acids. V lost 4 bases, J lost 6 bases, and 18 bases stayed unmatched. Looked up from germline, CDR1 is SGHNT and CDR2 is YENEEA.

This clonotype was seen a handful of times. The chain is built from TRBV12-3 or TRBV12-4 and TRBJ1-1; D gene uncertain. Trimming took 2 bases from V and 1 from J, leaving 20 bases between them. CDR3 length: 18 amino acids. The CDR3 spells CASSLSLWSLNRNTEAFF. DNA of the CDR3: TGTGCCAGCAGTTTATCGTTGTGGAGCCTCAACAGGAACACTGAAGCTTTCTTT.

This clonotype was found a few times. The CDR3 sequence is CASRSDRAYGYTF. Here the CDR3 DNA reads TGTGCCAGTAGGTCGGACAGGGCCTATGGCTACACCTTC. The rearrangement uses TRBV19 and TRBJ1-2, with 8 bases that match TRBD1. J gave up 4 bases and V 6 bases, and 4 bases lay outside the gene matches. This CDR3 is 13 amino acids long. Germline assignment: CDR1 LNHDA and CDR2 SQIVND (reference sequence). The full variable domain, completed using reference TRBV19 and TRBJ1-2, is DGGITQSPKYLFRKEGQNVTLSCEQNLNHDAMYWYRQDPGQGLRLIYYSQIVNDFQKGDIAEGYSVSREKKESFPLTVTSAQKNPTAFYLCASRSDRAYGYTFGSGTRLTVV.

V usage is TRBV18 and J usage is TRBJ1-1; 7 positions match TRBD1. The junction had 1 base not matched to a gene; V was cut back by 3 bases and J by 0 bases. Germline CDR1 and CDR2: KGHSH and LQKENI. The CDR3 is 14 residues long. CDR3 sequence (DNA): TGTGCCAGCTCACCCCAGGGGGTGAACACTGAAGCTTTCTTT. It encodes CASSPQGVNTEAFF.

This clonotype turned up a few times. This sequence joins TRBV28 and TRBJ2-1, with TRBD2 identical over 12 bases. In germline, CDR1 is MDHEN, CDR2 SYDVKM. The CDR3 loop spans 15 amino acids. The V segment lost 3 bases and the J segment 7 bases; nucleotides outside the gene matches: 4. In DNA, the CDR3 is TGTGCCAGCAGTTTGTCTAGCGGGGGGGCAAATGAGCAGTTCTTC. It specifies CASSLSSGGANEQFF.

V is TRBV10-3 and J is TRBJ1-6; maybe TRBD1 (5 bases). The ends were cut back, 3 bases at V and 7 bases at J, with 16 bases in the middle. This CDR3 spans 16 amino acids. Looked up from germline, CDR1 is ENHRY and CDR2 is SYGVKD. CDR3 DNA sequence: TGTGCCATCAGTGAAAGGGGTCGCCCATCCAATTCACCCCTCCACTTT. Translating it yields CAISERGRPSNSPLHF.

This clonotype occurred many times. This chain connects TRBV7-6 to TRBJ2-7, with 7 bases lining up with TRBD1. Losses at the gene ends were 4 bases for V and 2 bases for J; bases not matched to a gene: 5. The germline gives CDR1 SGHVS, CDR2 FNYEAQ. The CDR3 has 14 residues. CDR3 residues: CASSSTGTAYEQYF. The CDR3 nucleotides are TGTGCCAGCAGCTCGACCGGGACAGCCTACGAGCAGTACTTC.

The CDR3 here is CASSKEETQYF. CDR3 nucleotide sequence: TGCGCCAGCAGCAAAGAAGAGACCCAGTACTTC. The rearrangement links TRBV5-1 to TRBJ2-5; D uncertain. The germline V gene has CDR1 SGHRS and CDR2 YFSETQ. CDR3 length: 11 amino acids. Trimming stripped 4 bases from V and 3 bases from J, with 4 bases between.

This clonotype was recorded a few times. J is TRBJ2-3 and V is TRBV6-5; D remains unclear. The CDR3 totals 12 residues. V was shortened by 4 bases and J by 1 base, with 3 bases between the two germline ends. The germline V gene encodes CDR1 MNHEY and CDR2 SVGAGI. CDR3 DNA sequence: TGTGCCAGCAGTTCGGGCACAGATACGCAGTATTTT. This codes for CASSSGTDTQYF.